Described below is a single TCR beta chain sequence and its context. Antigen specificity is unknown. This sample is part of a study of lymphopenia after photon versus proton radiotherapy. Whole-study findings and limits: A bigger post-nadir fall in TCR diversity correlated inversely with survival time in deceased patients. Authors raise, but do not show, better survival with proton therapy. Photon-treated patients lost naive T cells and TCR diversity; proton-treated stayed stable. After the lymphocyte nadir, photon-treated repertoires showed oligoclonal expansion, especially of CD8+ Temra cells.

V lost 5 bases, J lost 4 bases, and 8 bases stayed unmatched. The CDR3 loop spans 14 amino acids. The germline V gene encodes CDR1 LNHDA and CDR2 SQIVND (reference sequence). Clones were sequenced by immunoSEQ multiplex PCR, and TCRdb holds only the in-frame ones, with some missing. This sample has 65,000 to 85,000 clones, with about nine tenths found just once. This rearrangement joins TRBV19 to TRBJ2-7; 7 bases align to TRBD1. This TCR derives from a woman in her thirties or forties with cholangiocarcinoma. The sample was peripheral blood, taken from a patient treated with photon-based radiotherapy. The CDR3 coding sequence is TGTGCCAGTAGTCCCCCCGGGACAGATTACGAGCAGTACTTC. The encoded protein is CASSPPGTDYEQYF.